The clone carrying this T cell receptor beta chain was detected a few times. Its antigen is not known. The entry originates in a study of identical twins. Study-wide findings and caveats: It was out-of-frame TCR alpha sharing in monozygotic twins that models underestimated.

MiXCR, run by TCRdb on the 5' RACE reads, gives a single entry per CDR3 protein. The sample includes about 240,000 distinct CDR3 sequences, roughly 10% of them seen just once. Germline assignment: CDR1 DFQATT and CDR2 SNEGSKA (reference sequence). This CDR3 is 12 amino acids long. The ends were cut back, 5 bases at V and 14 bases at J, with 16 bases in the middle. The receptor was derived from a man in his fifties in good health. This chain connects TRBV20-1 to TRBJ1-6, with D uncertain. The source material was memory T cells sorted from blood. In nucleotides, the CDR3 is TGCAGTGCTCCCCGGTCTCAATCGGCCCTCCACTTT. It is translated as CSAPRSQSALHF.